This T cell receptor beta chain was sequenced during a study of regulatory T cells in long-lasting Graves disease. Study context: Antithyroid drug exposure in newly diagnosed Graves' patients had lasted under 3 months. The study's findings and limits: Fewer public clonotypes were shared by new patients (over 950) than by persistent patients (2,741). Analysis covered peripheral blood alone, not thyroid tissue.

Time point reported: newly diagnosed GD, antithyroid drugs for less than 3 months. PBMC-derived RNA was used for the TCR library. Graves' disease diagnosis used American Thyroid Association guidelines. This clonotype was recorded many times. Its specificity is not known. Germline-derived CDR1 and CDR2 are MNHNS and SASEGT. The V gene end was trimmed by 8 bases and the J gene end by 8 bases; junction bases not matched to a gene: 7. This CDR3 has 15 amino acids. TCR beta libraries were built with iRepertoire HTBI primers and Arm-PCR of CDR3 regions. TCRdb ran MiXCR on the multiplex PCR reads and lists one entry per CDR3 protein. The sample lists some 230,000 distinct CDR3 sequences, around 20% seen once, with about 20% in the top ten.

The chain carries TRBV6-1 and TRBJ2-1; the match to TRBD2 covers 15 bases. This clonotype originated in a female donor with Graves disease. The material sequenced was peripheral blood mononuclear cells (PBMCs), taken at new diagnosis, from a patient treated with antithyroid drugs. CDR3 sequence (DNA): TGTGCCAGCCGACGGACTAGCGGGAGGGAGGATGAGCAGTTCTTC. Its protein product is CASRRTSGREDEQFF.